These 10 T cell receptor beta chains were all obtained from the same sample, sequenced in a study of regulatory T cells in long-lasting Graves disease. Time point denoted: persistent/refractory GD, antithyroid drugs over 5 years with positive TRAb. Generation of the TCR library employed RNA extracted from PBMCs. CDR3-region Arm-PCR and iRepertoire HTBI primers produced the TCR beta libraries. Using its own MiXCR run on the multiplex PCR reads, TCRdb lists one record per CDR3 protein. Of approximately 350,000 distinct CDR3 sequences in the sample, 20% to 25% were seen once. Sequenced here: peripheral blood mononuclear cells (PBMCs), sampled when the disease was refractory, from a patient treated with antithyroid drugs. Receptors originate from a middle-aged woman with Graves disease.

CDR3 nucleotide sequence: TGTGCCAGCAGCCTGGACGTGAGAGAAGCTTTCTTT. Amino acids: CASSLDVREAFF. This chain uses TRBV5-6 with TRBJ1-1, with no clear D. The germline V gene encodes CDR1 SGHDT and CDR2 YYEEEE. Trimming left V 4 bases short and J 8 bases short, with 12 bases between. The CDR3 length is 12 residues.

This clonotype was seen many times. The rearrangement uses TRBV28 and TRBJ2-2, with 7 bases that match TRBD2. The CDR3 covers 16 residues. From germline, CDR1 is MDHEN and CDR2 SYDVKM. J gave up 4 bases and V 5 bases, and 10 bases lay outside the gene matches. The chain's CDR3 is CASSPPDGGFTGELFF. DNA of the CDR3: TGTGCCAGCAGTCCGCCGGACGGGGGGTTCACCGGGGAGCTGTTTTTT.

This clonotype was seen ten or more times. J is TRBJ2-5 and V is TRBV6-1; weak D call: TRBD1 (5 bases). V lost 5 bases and J lost 3, with 10 bases in between. This CDR3 has 13 residues. Per germline, CDR1 MNHNS and CDR2 SASEGT. CDR3 amino acids: CASSIPGKETQYF. CDR3 DNA: TGTGCCAGCAGTATTCCAGGGAAAGAGACCCAGTACTTC.

This clonotype has ten or more counts. The chain uses TRBV11-2 and TRBJ2-2; 12 nucleotides line up with TRBD2. CDR1 and CDR2 from the germline V gene are SGHAT and FQNNGV. The CDR3 is made up of 17 amino acids. The trim removed 4 bases at V and 4 bases at J, leaving 7 bases unmatched. CDR3 coding DNA: TGTGCCAGCAGCTACGGACTAGCGGGACAATTCACCGGGGAGCTGTTTTTT. This translates into CASSYGLAGQFTGELFF.

Only a few counts were recorded for this clonotype. The CDR3 DNA sequence: TGTGCCAGCAGCCCCGGGCCGATCCAGGAGACCCAGTACTTC. Translation: CASSPGPIQETQYF. V usage is TRBV7-9 and J usage is TRBJ2-5; no reliable D call. This CDR3 is built from 14 residues. Trimming left V 5 bases short and J 5 bases short, with 15 bases between. Germline V gene data show CDR1 as SEHNR and CDR2 as FQNEAQ (reference sequence).

This clonotype was detected ten times or more. The chain has TRBV6-1 and TRBJ1-1; TRBD1 is a possible D gene (5 bases). CDR3 length: 12 residues. V shed 4 bases and J shed 4 bases, with 7 bases lying between them. The V gene's germline CDR1 is MNHNS and CDR2 SASEGT. The CDR3 loop reads CASSGDVTEAFF. The CDR3 DNA is TGTGCCAGCAGTGGGGACGTCACTGAAGCTTTCTTT.

In the case of this clonotype: At one end the junction does not follow the germline gene, possibly because of a read error. The chain carries TRBV15 and TRBJ2-5; 13 bases match TRBD2. This CDR3 has 17 amino acids. Germline lookup yields CDR1 LNHNV and CDR2 YYDKDF (reference sequence). CDR3 amino acids: CATSELAGGEREETRYF. DNA of the CDR3: TGTGCCACCAGCGAACTAGCGGGAGGGGAACGGGAGGAGACCCGGTACTTC.

The table lists this clonotype with a few counts. This chain uses TRBV5-6 with TRBJ1-1, with D uncertain. Germline lookup yields CDR1 SGHDT and CDR2 YYEEEE. The CDR3 has 15 residues. V dropped 0 bases and J dropped 0 bases, with 9 bases sitting between them. The CDR3 is CASSLVGLMNTEAFF. The CDR3 nucleotides are TGTGCCAGCAGCTTGGTAGGACTGATGAACACTGAAGCTTTCTTT.

This clonotype was seen at least ten times. V gene TRBV28 combines with J gene TRBJ1-5; D ambiguous. V lost 2 bases and J lost 0, with 11 bases in between. Germline CDR1 reads MDHEN; CDR2 reads SYDVKM. The CDR3 loop spans 16 amino acids. The CDR3 loop reads CASSLGTVYSNQPQHF. Written as DNA, the CDR3 is TGTGCCAGCAGTTTAGGTACAGTCTATAGCAATCAGCCCCAGCATTTT.

This clonotype was picked up a small number of times. The chain couples TRBV7-9 to TRBJ1-1; possibly TRBD1 for D (6 bases). CDR3 length: 16 amino acids. Germline V CDR1 and CDR2: SEHNR, FQNEAQ (reference sequence). V was trimmed by 1 base and J by 4 bases, leaving 16 bases between them. CDR3 DNA sequence: TGTGCCAGCAGCTTAGTCGACAGGTTAAGGCCCACTGAAGCTTTCTTT. Its protein is CASSLVDRLRPTEAFF.